The 27 T cell receptor beta chains in this list originate from one sample, sequenced in a study of cytomegalovirus exposure and HLA in healthy donors. Vbeta (60) and Jbeta (13) primers were used in the PCR. Profiling relied on immunoSEQ multiplex PCR, and the TCRdb table lists in-frame clones only, not all of them. The repertoire has 150,000 to 200,000 clones, 77% of them found once; the top ten carry approximately 1.3%. Sequenced sample: PBMCs. All receptors come from a woman aged 30 to 39 in good health and CMV-seropositive.

This clone was seen just once. The gene calls are TRBV7-2 and TRBJ2-4; D unresolved. Germline V gene lookup returns CDR1 SGHTA and CDR2 FQGNSA. The CDR3 length is 13 residues. The V and J ends lost 3 bases and 4 bases respectively, with 7 bases between them. The CDR3 reads CASSLAPKNIQYF. The CDR3 DNA is TGTGCCAGCAGCTTGGCCCCTAAAAACATTCAGTACTTC.

CDR3 in amino acids: CASSTRQGDQPQHF. CDR3 nucleotide sequence: TGTGCCAGCAGTACCCGACAGGGCGATCAGCCCCAGCATTTT. The chain joins TRBV28 to TRBJ1-5; 7 nucleotides agree with TRBD1. The CDR3 is made up of 14 amino acids. Germline CDR1 reads MDHEN; CDR2 reads SYDVKM. Trimming took 5 bases from V and 5 from J; bases not matched to a gene: 6.

The table lists this clone with a count of one. V is TRBV11-2 and J is TRBJ2-7, with a possible D match to TRBD1 (6 bases). Per the germline V gene, CDR1 is SGHAT and CDR2 is FQNNGV. Trimming shortened V by 5 bases and J by 3 bases, and 14 bases separated the two germline ends. The CDR3 spans 14 residues. For the CDR3, the DNA is TGTGCCAGCAGCCCCCACATACAGGGCTACGAGCAGTACTTC. It encodes CASSPHIQGYEQYF.

This clone was detected a few times. The chain is built from TRBV12-2 and TRBJ1-5. TRBV12-2 is marked as a pseudogene. This CDR3 has 16 amino acids. In DNA form, the CDR3 reads TGTGCAAGTCGCTTAGTGGGAGCAAATAGCAATCAGCCCCAGCATTTT. This sequence encodes CASRLVGANSNQPQHF.

This chain connects TRBV6-5 to TRBJ2-3; D perhaps matches TRBD1 (6 bases). Trimming stripped 5 bases from V and 3 bases from J, with 9 bases between. CDR1 is MNHEY, CDR2 SVGAGI, per germline. The CDR3 is 13 amino acids. The CDR3 is CASSEGETDTQYF. CDR3 nucleotide sequence: TGTGCCAGCAGTGAGGGGGAAACAGATACGCAGTATTTT.

The rearrangement links TRBV9 to TRBJ2-7; D ambiguous. Trimming cost V 4 bases and J 1 base, with 15 bases left between them. Germline lookup yields CDR1 SGDLS and CDR2 YYNGEE. This CDR3 has 15 amino acids. CDR3 nucleotide sequence: TGTGCCAGCAGCCCCCATCAAGACGGGTCCTACGAGCAGTACTTC. Translated, it gives CASSPHQDGSYEQYF. Full variable domain (missing parts from reference TRBV9 and TRBJ2-7): DSGVTQTPKHLITATGQRVTLRCSPRSGDLSVYWYQQSLDQGLQFLIQYYNGEERAKGNILERFSAQQFPDLHSELNLSSLELGDSALYFCASSPHQDGSYEQYFGPGTRLTVT.

There are a few counts of this clone. The V gene is TRBV4-1, the J gene TRBJ2-5; D unresolved. Between the trimmed V and J ends, which lost 0 bases and 1 base, there was a span of 15 bases. The CDR3 sequence is 17 residues long. Germline V gene data show CDR1 as MGHRA and CDR2 as YSYEKL. CDR3 in amino acids: CASSQDAGSAGQETQYF. CDR3 bases: TGCGCCAGCAGCCAAGATGCAGGTAGTGCAGGCCAAGAGACCCAGTACTTC.

DNA of the CDR3: TGTGCCAGCAGCCCCCCGGCTAGGAACAATGAGCAGTTCTTC. Protein: CASSPPARNNEQFF. The chain recombines TRBV11-2 with TRBJ2-1, with D unresolved. Per germline, CDR1 SGHAT and CDR2 FQNNGV. V was cut by 5 bases and J by 5 bases, with 13 bases left in between. The CDR3 totals 14 residues.

This CDR3 is CASSTQQGSGNQPQHF. The CDR3 coding sequence is TGTGCCAGTAGTACCCAACAGGGGAGTGGCAATCAGCCCCAGCATTTT. The V and J genes are TRBV19 and TRBJ1-5; 7 bases are a match to TRBD1. With 4 bases clipped from V and 2 bases from J, the junction kept 8 bases outside the gene matches. There are 16 residues in the CDR3. From germline, CDR1 is LNHDA and CDR2 SQIVND (reference sequence).

The V call is TRBV25-1, the J call TRBJ2-7; perhaps TRBD2 as D (6 bases). The germline V gene encodes CDR1 MGHDK and CDR2 SYGVNS. V was trimmed by 1 base and J by 6 bases, leaving 16 bases between them. This CDR3 comprises 15 residues. CDR3 region: CASSELPGFSGEQYF. The CDR3 DNA reads TGTGCCAGCAGTGAATTGCCAGGGTTTAGCGGCGAGCAGTACTTC.

V and J are TRBV5-1 and TRBJ1-2; 9 bases map to TRBD1. This CDR3 has 15 residues. Germline CDR1 SGHRS, CDR2 YFSETQ. The junction had 12 bases not matched to a gene; V was cut back by 4 bases and J by 8 bases. The CDR3 here is CASSRNRDRVLGYTF. The DNA for the CDR3 is TGCGCCAGCAGCCGTAACCGGGACAGGGTTTTAGGCTACACCTTC. The full variable domain, completed using reference TRBV5-1 and TRBJ1-2, is KAGVTQTPRYLIKTRGQQVTLSCSPISGHRSVSWYQQTPGQGLQFLFEYFSETQRNKGNFPGRFSGRQFSNSRSEMNVSTLELGDSALYLCASSRNRDRVLGYTFGSGTRLTVV.

This clone has a handful of counts. The rearrangement uses TRBV27 and TRBJ2-3; a possible D gene is TRBD1 (6 bases). This CDR3 spans 15 amino acids. Trimming removed 3 bases at V and 0 bases at J, with 10 bases between. Germline assignment: CDR1 MNHEY and CDR2 SMNVEV (reference sequence). For the CDR3, the DNA is TGTGCCAGCAGTTTCAGGGGTGCTAGCACAGATACGCAGTATTTT. Protein: CASSFRGASTDTQYF.

This clone was counted between two and nine times. The chain combines TRBV29-1 with TRBJ1-1; TRBD1 aligns across 7 bases. This CDR3 comprises 12 residues. V was pared by 7 bases and J by 5 bases, with 7 bases of the junction left unmatched. Germline V CDR1 and CDR2: SQVTM, ANQGSEA. The CDR3 nucleotides read TGCAGCGCTACAGGGGTTGATACTGAAGCTTTCTTT. Translating gives CSATGVDTEAFF.

The chain uses TRBV19 and TRBJ1-1; 8 nucleotides align to TRBD1. With 7 bases clipped from V and 4 bases from J, the junction kept 8 bases outside the gene matches. Germline V gives CDR1 LNHDA, CDR2 SQIVND (reference sequence). CDR3 length equals 14 residues. CDR3: CASIRTGQATEAFF. The DNA for the CDR3 is TGTGCCAGTATCCGGACAGGGCAGGCCACTGAAGCTTTCTTT.

V and J are TRBV4-3 and TRBJ1-5; D is possibly TRBD1 (5 bases). V lost 1 base and J lost 0, with 25 bases in between. Germline values: CDR1 LGHNA, CDR2 YSLEER. This CDR3 spans 21 amino acids. CDR3 sequence: CASSQGFMQGLQPYSNQPQHF. The DNA for the CDR3 is TGCGCCAGCAGCCAAGGATTTATGCAGGGTTTACAGCCTTATAGCAATCAGCCCCAGCATTTT.

The chain uses TRBV5-1 and TRBJ2-1; 8 bases fit TRBD2. Germline assignment: CDR1 SGHRS and CDR2 YFSETQ. The length of the CDR3 is 17 residues. Trimming took 4 bases from V and 0 from J; bases not matched to a gene: 9. Here the CDR3 reads CASSQLAVPSSYNEQFF. CDR3 DNA: TGCGCCAGCAGCCAACTAGCGGTACCTAGCTCCTACAATGAGCAGTTCTTC.

The chain couples TRBV5-1 to TRBJ1-4, with a tentative D call TRBD1 (6 bases). Germline V gene lookup returns CDR1 SGHRS and CDR2 YFSETQ. The V end was cut by 2 bases, the J end by 8 bases, with 10 bases between. The CDR3 runs 13 residues. DNA for the CDR3: TGCGCCAGCAGCTTTCATGGGGGCGAAAAACTGTTTTTT. Its translation: CASSFHGGEKLFF.

The gene calls are TRBV6-1 and TRBJ2-5; 11 bases fit TRBD1. Germline trimming cut 3 bases from V and 2 bases from J; bases unmatched to any gene: 8. The CDR3 has 17 residues. In germline, CDR1 is MNHNS, CDR2 SASEGT. The CDR3: CASSEWMDRGLQETQYF. The DNA for the CDR3 is TGTGCCAGCAGTGAGTGGATGGACAGGGGGCTTCAAGAGACCCAGTACTTC.

The gene calls are TRBV28 and TRBJ1-5; 10 bases are shared with TRBD1. The CDR3 loop spans 16 amino acids. Looked up from germline, CDR1 is MDHEN and CDR2 is SYDVKM. V dropped 5 bases and J dropped 0; count of bases not matched to a gene: 4. The CDR3 DNA reads TGTGCCAGCAGTGGGGACAGGGGTCGTAGCAATCAGCCCCAGCATTTT. Translation: CASSGDRGRSNQPQHF.

The genes are TRBV6-6 and TRBJ1-5; 9 positions agree with TRBD1. The CDR3 consists of 14 residues. Germline CDR1 is MNHNY and CDR2 is SVGAGI (reference sequence). Germline trimming cut 2 bases from V and 5 bases from J; bases unmatched to any gene: 1. CDR3 sequence reads: CASSYRQGDQPQHF. DNA for the CDR3: TGTGCCAGCAGTTACCGACAGGGGGATCAGCCCCAGCATTTT.

V is TRBV30 and J is TRBJ1-1; D remains unclear. Between the trimmed V and J ends, which lost 3 bases and 1 base, there was a span of 9 bases. This CDR3 has 13 residues. CDR1 is GTSNPN, CDR2 SVGIG, per germline (reference sequence). CDR3: CAWRPRRNTEAFF. The CDR3 nucleotides read TGTGCCTGGAGACCGAGGAGGAACACTGAAGCTTTCTTT.

The CDR3 reads CASSPGTAYYEQYF. CDR3 bases: TGTGCCAGCAGCCCCGGGACAGCTTACTACGAGCAGTACTTC. The V call is TRBV7-6, the J call TRBJ2-7, with 7 bases aligning to TRBD1. The CDR3 loop spans 14 amino acids. Trimming cost V 5 bases and J 3 bases; bases outside gene matches: 7. From germline, CDR1 is SGHVS and CDR2 FNYEAQ.

This clone was detected only a few times. The gene calls are TRBV14 and TRBJ2-7; tentative D call: TRBD1 (5 bases). Trimming cost V 0 bases and J 4 bases, with 13 bases left between them. Germline assignment: CDR1 SGHDN and CDR2 FVKESK. The CDR3 has 15 residues. The CDR3 nucleotides read TGTGCCAGCAGCCAAGAAAACAGGCTCGGTTACGAGCAGTACTTC. Residues: CASSQENRLGYEQYF.

This clone was detected once. The V gene is TRBV6-1, the J gene TRBJ2-2, with D maybe TRBD2 (6 bases). With 11 bases removed from V and 4 bases from J, the gap between germline ends came to 11 bases. The CDR3 consists of 12 residues. CDR1 and CDR2 from the germline V gene are MNHNS and SASEGT. CDR3 bases: TGTGCCTGGAGGGGTACCACCGGGGAGCTGTTTTTT. This gives the protein CAWRGTTGELFF.

This chain links TRBV10-3 with TRBJ2-1; 7 bases align to TRBD2. Trimming removed 4 bases from V and 3 bases from J; junction bases left unmatched: 9. CDR3 length equals 16 residues. Germline V gene sequence: CDR1 ENHRY, CDR2 SYGVKD. In DNA form, the CDR3 reads TGTGCCATCAGTGGAGGGGCGGGAGAAGACTACAATGAGCAGTTCTTC. This encodes CAISGGAGEDYNEQFF.

V gene TRBV30 combines with J gene TRBJ1-1; D perhaps matches TRBD1 (5 bases). V was cut by 0 bases and J by 1 base, with 9 bases left in between. In germline, CDR1 is GTSNPN, CDR2 SVGIG (reference sequence). The CDR3 contains 14 residues. This CDR3 is CAWSVPGQNTEAFF. In nucleotides, the CDR3 is TGTGCCTGGAGTGTACCAGGGCAGAACACTGAAGCTTTCTTT.

The chain recombines TRBV6-1 with TRBJ2-7; D remains ambiguous. The V end was cut by 2 bases, the J end by 0 bases, with 14 bases between. Germline assignment: CDR1 MNHNS and CDR2 SASEGT. The CDR3 covers 16 residues. CDR3: CASSESYWPFSYEQYF. CDR3 bases: TGTGCCAGCAGTGAAAGTTATTGGCCTTTCTCCTACGAGCAGTACTTC.